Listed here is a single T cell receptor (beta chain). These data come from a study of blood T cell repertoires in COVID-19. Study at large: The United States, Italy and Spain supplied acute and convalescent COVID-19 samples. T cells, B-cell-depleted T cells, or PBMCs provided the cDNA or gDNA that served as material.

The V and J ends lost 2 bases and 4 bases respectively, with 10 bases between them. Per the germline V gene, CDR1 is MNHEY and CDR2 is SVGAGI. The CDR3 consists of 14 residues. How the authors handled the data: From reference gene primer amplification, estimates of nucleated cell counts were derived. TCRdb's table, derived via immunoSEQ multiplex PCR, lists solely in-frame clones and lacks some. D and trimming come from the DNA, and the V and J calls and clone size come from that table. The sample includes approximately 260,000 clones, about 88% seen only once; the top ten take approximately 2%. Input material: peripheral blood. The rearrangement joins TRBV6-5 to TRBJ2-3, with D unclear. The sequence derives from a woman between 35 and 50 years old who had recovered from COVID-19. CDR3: CASSYGSRADTQYF. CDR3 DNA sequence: TGTGCCAGCAGTTACGGATCCCGGGCAGATACGCAGTATTTT.